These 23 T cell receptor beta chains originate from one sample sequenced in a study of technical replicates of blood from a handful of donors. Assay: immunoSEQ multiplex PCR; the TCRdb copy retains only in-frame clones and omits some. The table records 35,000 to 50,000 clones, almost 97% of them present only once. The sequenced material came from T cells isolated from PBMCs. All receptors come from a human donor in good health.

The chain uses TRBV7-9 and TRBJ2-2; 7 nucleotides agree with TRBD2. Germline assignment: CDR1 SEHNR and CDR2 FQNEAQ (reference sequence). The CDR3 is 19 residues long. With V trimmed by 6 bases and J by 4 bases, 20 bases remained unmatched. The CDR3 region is CASSPSPNIGGSFTGELFF. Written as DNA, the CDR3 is TGTGCCAGCAGTCCCTCACCCAACATCGGCGGGAGTTTCACCGGGGAGCTGTTTTTT.

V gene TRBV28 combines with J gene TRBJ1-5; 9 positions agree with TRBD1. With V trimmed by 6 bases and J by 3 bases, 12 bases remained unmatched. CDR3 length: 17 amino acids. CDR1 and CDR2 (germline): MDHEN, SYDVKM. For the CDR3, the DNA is TGTGCCAGCAGATCTCCGGGACAGGGAGGGAACAATCAGCCCCAGCATTTT. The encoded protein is CASRSPGQGGNNQPQHF. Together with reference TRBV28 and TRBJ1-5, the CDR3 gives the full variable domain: DVKVTQSSRYLVKRTGEKVFLECVQDMDHENMFWYRQDPGLGLRLIYFSYDVKMKEKGDIPEGYSVSREKKERFSLILESASTNQTSMYLCASRSPGQGGNNQPQHFGDGTRLSIL.

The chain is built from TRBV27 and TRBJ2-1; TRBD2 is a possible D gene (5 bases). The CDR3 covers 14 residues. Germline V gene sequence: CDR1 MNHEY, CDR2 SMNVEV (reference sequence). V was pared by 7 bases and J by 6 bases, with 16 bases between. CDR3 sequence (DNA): TGTGCCAGCACCTTGATGGGGAGCCTCAATGAGCAGTTCTTC. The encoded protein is CASTLMGSLNEQFF.

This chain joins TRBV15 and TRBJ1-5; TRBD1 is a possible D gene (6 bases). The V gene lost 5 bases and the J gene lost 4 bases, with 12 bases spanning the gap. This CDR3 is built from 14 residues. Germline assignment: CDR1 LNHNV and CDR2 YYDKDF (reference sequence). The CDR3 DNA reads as TGTGCCACCAGCTCCTGGGACATGAATCAGCCCCAGCATTTT. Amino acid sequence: CATSSWDMNQPQHF. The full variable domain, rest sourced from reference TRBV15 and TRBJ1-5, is DAMVIQNPRYQVTQFGKPVTLSCSQTLNHNVMYWYQQKSSQAPKLLFHYYDKDFNNEADTPDNFQSRRPNTSFCFLDIRSPGLGDTAMYLCATSSWDMNQPQHFGDGTRLSIL.

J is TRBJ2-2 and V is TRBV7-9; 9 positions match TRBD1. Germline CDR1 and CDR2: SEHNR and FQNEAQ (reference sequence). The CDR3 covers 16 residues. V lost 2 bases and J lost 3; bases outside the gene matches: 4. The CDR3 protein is CASSLLGQGYTGELFF. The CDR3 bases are TGTGCCAGCAGCTTATTGGGACAGGGTTACACCGGGGAGCTGTTTTTT.

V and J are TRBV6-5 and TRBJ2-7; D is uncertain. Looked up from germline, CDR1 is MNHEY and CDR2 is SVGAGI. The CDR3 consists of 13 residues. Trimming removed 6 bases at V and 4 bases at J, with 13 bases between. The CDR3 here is CASSPVLPYEQYF. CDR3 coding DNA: TGTGCCAGCAGCCCAGTTCTCCCTTACGAGCAGTACTTC.

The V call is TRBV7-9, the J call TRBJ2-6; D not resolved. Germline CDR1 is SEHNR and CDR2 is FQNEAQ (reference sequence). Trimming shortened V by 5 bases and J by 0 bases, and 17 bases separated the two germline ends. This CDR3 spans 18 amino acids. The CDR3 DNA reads TGTGCCAGCAGCCTACGATTAACGATTTACTCTGGGGCCAACGTCCTGACTTTC. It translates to CASSLRLTIYSGANVLTF.

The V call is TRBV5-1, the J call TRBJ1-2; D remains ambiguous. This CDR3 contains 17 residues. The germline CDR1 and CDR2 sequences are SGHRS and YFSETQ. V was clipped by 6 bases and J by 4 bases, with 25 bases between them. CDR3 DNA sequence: TGCGCCAGCACCGTTAGCTTTACTACTATGCAGCGCTATGGCTACACCTTC. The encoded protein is CASTVSFTTMQRYGYTF.

This chain's CDR3 is CAIGRTYEQYF. CDR3 nucleotides: TGTGCCATCGGCAGGACCTACGAGCAGTACTTC. The chain joins TRBV10-3 to TRBJ2-7; D is uncertain. The germline V gene encodes CDR1 ENHRY and CDR2 SYGVKD. Trimming pared 8 bases from V and 2 bases from J, leaving 7 bases between. The CDR3 runs 11 residues.

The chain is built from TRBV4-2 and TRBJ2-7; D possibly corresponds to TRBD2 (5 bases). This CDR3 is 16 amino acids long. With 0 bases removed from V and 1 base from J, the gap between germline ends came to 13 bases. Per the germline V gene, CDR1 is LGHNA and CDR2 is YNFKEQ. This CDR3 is CASSQDLTSWSYEQYF. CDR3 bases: TGTGCCAGCAGCCAAGACCTAACTAGTTGGTCCTACGAGCAGTACTTC.

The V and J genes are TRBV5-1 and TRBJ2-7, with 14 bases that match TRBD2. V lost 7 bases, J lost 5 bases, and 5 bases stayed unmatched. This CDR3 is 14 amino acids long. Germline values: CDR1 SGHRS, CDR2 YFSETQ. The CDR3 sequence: CASYQGLAGDEQYF. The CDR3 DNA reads TGCGCCAGCTATCAGGGACTAGCGGGAGACGAGCAGTACTTC.

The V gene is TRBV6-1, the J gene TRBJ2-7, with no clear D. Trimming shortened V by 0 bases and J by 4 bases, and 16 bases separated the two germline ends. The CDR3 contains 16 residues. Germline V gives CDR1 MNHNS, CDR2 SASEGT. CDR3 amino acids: CASSEAHAYLNYEQYF. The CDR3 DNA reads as TGTGCCAGCAGTGAAGCGCACGCCTACTTAAATTACGAGCAGTACTTC.

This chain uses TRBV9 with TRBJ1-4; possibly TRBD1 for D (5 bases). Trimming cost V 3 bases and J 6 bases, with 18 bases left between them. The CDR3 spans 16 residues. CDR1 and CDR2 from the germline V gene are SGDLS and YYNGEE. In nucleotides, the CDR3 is TGTGCCAGCAGCGCACAACAGGTAGACGAATATGAAAAACTGTTTTTT. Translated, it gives CASSAQQVDEYEKLFF.

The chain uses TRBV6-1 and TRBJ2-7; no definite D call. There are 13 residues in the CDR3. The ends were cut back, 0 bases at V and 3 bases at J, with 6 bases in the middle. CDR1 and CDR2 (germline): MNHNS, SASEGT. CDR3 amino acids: CASSEAPSYEQYF. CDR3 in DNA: TGTGCCAGCAGTGAAGCGCCTAGCTACGAGCAGTACTTC.

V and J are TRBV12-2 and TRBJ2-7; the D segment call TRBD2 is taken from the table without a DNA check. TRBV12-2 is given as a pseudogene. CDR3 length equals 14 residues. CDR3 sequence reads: CAPPGSGSIHEQYF. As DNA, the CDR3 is TGTGCCCCACCGGGTAGCGGGAGTATCCACGAGCAGTACTTC.

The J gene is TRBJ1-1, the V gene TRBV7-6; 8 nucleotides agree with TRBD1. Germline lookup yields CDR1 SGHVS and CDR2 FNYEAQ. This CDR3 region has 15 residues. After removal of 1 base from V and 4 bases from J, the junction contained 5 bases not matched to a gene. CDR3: CASSLGPGGGTEAFF. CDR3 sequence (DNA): TGTGCCAGCAGCTTAGGGCCAGGGGGCGGCACTGAAGCTTTCTTT.

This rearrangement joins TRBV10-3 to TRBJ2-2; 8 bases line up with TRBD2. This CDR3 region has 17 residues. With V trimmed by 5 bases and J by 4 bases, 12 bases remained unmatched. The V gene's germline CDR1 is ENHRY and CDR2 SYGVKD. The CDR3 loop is CAISRAGTSSSTGELFF. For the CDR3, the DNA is TGTGCCATCAGTAGAGCCGGGACTAGTTCTAGCACCGGGGAGCTGTTTTTT.

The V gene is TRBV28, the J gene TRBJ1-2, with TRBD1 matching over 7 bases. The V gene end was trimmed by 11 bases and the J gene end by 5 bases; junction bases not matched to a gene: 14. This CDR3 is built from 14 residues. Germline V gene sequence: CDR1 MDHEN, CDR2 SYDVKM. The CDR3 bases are TGTGCCCGCTGCCAGGGGGGCCCCCTTTATGGCTACACCTTC. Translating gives CARCQGGPLYGYTF.

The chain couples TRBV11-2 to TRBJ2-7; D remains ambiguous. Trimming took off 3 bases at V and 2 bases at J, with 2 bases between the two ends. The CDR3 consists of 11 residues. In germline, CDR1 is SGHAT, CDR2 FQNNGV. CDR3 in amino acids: CASSFTYEQYF. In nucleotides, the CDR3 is TGTGCCAGCAGCTTTACCTACGAGCAGTACTTC.

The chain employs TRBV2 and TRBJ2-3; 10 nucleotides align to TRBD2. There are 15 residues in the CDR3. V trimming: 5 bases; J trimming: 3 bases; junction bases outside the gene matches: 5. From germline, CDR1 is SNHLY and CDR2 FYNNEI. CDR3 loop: CASSSSGSLTDTQYF. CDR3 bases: TGTGCCAGCAGTTCTAGCGGGAGTCTAACAGATACGCAGTATTTT.

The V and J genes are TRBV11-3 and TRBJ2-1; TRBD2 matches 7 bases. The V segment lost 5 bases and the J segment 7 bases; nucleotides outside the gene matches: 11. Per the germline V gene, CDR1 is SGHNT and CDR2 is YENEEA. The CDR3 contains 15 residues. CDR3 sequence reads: CASSQTSPLWNEQFF. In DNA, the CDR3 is TGTGCCAGCAGCCAGACTAGCCCCCTTTGGAATGAGCAGTTCTTC.

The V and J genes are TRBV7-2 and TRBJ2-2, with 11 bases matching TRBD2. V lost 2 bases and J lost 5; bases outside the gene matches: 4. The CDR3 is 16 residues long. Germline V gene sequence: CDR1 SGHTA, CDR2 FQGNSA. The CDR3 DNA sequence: TGTGCCAGCAGCTTAACTAGCGGGAGTCAAACCGGGGAGCTGTTTTTT. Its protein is CASSLTSGSQTGELFF.

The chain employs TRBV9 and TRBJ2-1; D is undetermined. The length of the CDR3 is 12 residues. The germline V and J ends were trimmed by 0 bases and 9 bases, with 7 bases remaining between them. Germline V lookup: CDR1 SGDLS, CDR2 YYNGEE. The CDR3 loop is CASSVGTGEQFF. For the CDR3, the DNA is TGTGCCAGCAGCGTAGGTACGGGTGAGCAGTTCTTC.